The present TCR beta chain was sequenced within a study of cytomegalovirus exposure and HLA in healthy donors. Study outcomes and limitations: Sequencing depth across donors, presence/absence analyses assumed, was roughly uniform. As a later analysis revealed, most CMV-associated TCR beta chains appeared HLA-restricted.

Germline V gene data show CDR1 as SNHLY and CDR2 as FYNNEI. V was pared by 8 bases and J by 1 base, with 14 bases between. The CDR3 is made up of 14 amino acids. With respect to this clone: Its antigen is unknown.

PCR primers comprised 60 Vbeta and 13 Jbeta primers. The protocol was immunoSEQ multiplex PCR, while the TCRdb copy is restricted to in-frame clones and leaves out a portion. The sample holds fewer than 300,000 clones, 75% to 90% seen once. This receptor was taken from a girl aged 2-10 years in good health and CMV-seronegative. Sequencing input: PBMCs. This sequence joins TRBV2 and TRBJ1-1, with no clear D. The DNA for the CDR3 is TGTGCCAGCCCCTTCAAAGAGGGGAACACTGAAGCTTTCTTT. This translates into CASPFKEGNTEAFF. The full variable domain, completed using reference TRBV2 and TRBJ1-1, is EPEVTQTPSHQVTQMGQEVILRCVPISNHLYFYWYRQILGQKVEFLVSFYNNEISEKSEIFDDQFSVERPDGSNFTLKIRSTKLEDSAMYFCASPFKEGNTEAFFGQGTRLTVV.